This T cell receptor beta chain was obtained from a study of shared clonotypes between healthy human individuals. Study-level findings and limits: Compared with memory subsets, naive subsets generally had larger estimated richness. Incompleteness in sorted-subset sequencing, despite large depth, was shown by rarefaction. Since donors were few, the genetic and exposure-history diversity represented was limited.

On this clone: Its antigen remains unidentified.

The test was conducted at deep level. Profiling relied on immunoSEQ multiplex PCR, and the TCRdb table lists in-frame clones only, not all of them. The table shows roughly 2.6 million clones, with 85% to 95% occurring only once. V shed 3 bases, J shed 6 bases, and the junction held 9 bases outside the gene matches. Germline CDR1 and CDR2: SGHRS and YFSETQ. CDR3 length equals 16 residues. Sequenced material: naive CD4+ T cells sorted from blood. Stated subset: CD45RA+ positively selected. This clonotype was obtained from a man younger than 35 in good health. This rearrangement joins TRBV5-1 to TRBJ2-1; 10 bases are shared with TRBD1. CDR3 sequence: CASSSSVDRGSNEQFF. The CDR3 nucleotides are TGCGCCAGCAGCTCCTCCGTGGACAGGGGGTCCAATGAGCAGTTCTTC.